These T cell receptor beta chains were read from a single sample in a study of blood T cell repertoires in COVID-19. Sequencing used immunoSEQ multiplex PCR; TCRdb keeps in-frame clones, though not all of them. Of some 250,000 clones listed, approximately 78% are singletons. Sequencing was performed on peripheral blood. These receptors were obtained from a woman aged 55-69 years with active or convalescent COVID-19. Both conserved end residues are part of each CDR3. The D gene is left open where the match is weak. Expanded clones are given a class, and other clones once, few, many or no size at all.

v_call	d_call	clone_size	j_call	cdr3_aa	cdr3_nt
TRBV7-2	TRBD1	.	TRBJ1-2	CASSFLSGQGAGGYTF	TGTGCCAGCAGCTTTCTCTCGGGACAGGGGGCGGGTGGCTACACCTTC
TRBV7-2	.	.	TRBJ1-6	CASSHRGVGSPLHF	TGTGCCAGCAGCCACCGGGGGGTCGGCTCACCCCTCCACTTT
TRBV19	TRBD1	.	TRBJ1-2	CASSAPQGAGDYGYTF	TGTGCCAGTAGTGCCCCCCAGGGGGCAGGGGACTATGGCTACACCTTC
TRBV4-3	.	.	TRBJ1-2	CASSQVVGADYGYTF	TGCGCCAGCAGCCAAGTGGTAGGGGCGGACTATGGCTACACCTTC
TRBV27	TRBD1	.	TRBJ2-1	CASSQQGSSYNEQFF	TGTGCCAGCAGTCAACAGGGGAGCTCCTACAATGAGCAGTTCTTC
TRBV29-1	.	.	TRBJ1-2	CSVERQPASGYTF	TGCAGCGTTGAGAGACAGCCCGCTTCTGGCTACACCTTC
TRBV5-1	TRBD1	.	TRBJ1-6	CASSPTGTGLSPLHF	TGCGCCAGCAGCCCGACCGGGACAGGGCTGTCACCCCTCCACTTT
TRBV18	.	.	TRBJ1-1	CASSPFPRGAEAFF	TGTGCCAGCTCACCTTTCCCGCGGGGGGCTGAAGCTTTCTTT
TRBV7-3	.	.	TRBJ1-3	CASSTMRGNTIYF	TGTGCCAGCAGCACTATGCGGGGAAACACCATATATTTT
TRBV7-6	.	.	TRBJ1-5	CASSLGGVWDNQPQHF	TGTGCCAGCAGCTTAGGGGGGGTGTGGGACAATCAGCCCCAGCATTTT
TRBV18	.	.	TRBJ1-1	CASSPSGNTEAFF	TGTGCCAGCTCACCATCGGGAAACACTGAAGCTTTCTTT
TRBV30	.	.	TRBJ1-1	CAWRGPSEAFF	TGTGCCTGGAGGGGCCCCTCTGAAGCTTTCTTT
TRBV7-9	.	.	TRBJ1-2	CASSLGPGPYGYTF	TGTGCCAGCAGCTTAGGTCCAGGGCCCTATGGCTACACCTTC
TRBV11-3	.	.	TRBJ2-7	CASSQGPPSYEQYF	TGTGCCAGCAGCCAGGGTCCTCCTTCCTACGAGCAGTACTTC
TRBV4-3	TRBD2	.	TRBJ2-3	CASSQDPLPGGPRTDTQYF	TGCGCCAGCAGCCAAGATCCCCTCCCGGGGGGGCCCCGCACAGATACGCAGTATTTT
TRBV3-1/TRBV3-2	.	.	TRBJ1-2	CASSQDRGRAVGYTF	TGTGCCAGCAGCCAAGATCGGGGTAGGGCGGTTGGCTACACCTTC
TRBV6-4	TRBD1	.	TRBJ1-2	CASREQGAQGGYTF	TGTGCCAGCAGAGAACAGGGGGCTCAAGGTGGCTACACCTTC
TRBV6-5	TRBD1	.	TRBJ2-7	CASSPLRDSSYEQYF	TGTGCCAGCAGTCCCCTTCGGGACAGCTCCTACGAGCAGTACTTC
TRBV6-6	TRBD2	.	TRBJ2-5	CASSYWGLGGQETQYF	TGTGCCAGCAGTTACTGGGGCCTGGGAGGGCAAGAGACCCAGTACTTC
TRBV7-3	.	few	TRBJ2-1	CASSSSQGSYNEQFF	TGTGCCAGCAGCTCAAGCCAGGGGTCGTACAATGAGCAGTTCTTC
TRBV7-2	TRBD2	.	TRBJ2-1	CASSLAGTSGYNEQFF	TGTGCCAGCAGCTTAGCCGGGACTAGCGGTTACAATGAGCAGTTCTTC
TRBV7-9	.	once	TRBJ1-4	CASSLAGGRGPNEKLFF	TGTGCCAGCAGCTTAGCGGGGGGTCGGGGACCGAATGAAAAACTGTTTTTT
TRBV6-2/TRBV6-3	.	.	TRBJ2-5	CASSFGSGATQETQYF	TGTGCCAGCAGTTTTGGGTCGGGTGCCACCCAAGAGACCCAGTACTTC
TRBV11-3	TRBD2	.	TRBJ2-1	CASSSSGGGYNEQFF	TGTGCCAGCAGCTCTAGCGGGGGGGGTTACAATGAGCAGTTCTTC
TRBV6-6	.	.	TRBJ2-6	CASGGGANVLTF	TGTGCCAGTGGAGGAGGGGCCAACGTCCTGACTTTC
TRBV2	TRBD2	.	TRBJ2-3	CASSGFVAGEFTDTQYF	TGTGCCAGCAGTGGTTTTGTGGCGGGGGAGTTCACAGATACGCAGTATTTT
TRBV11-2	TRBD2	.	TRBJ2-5	CASTGTSGGSTQYF	TGTGCCAGCACCGGGACTAGCGGGGGTAGTACCCAGTACTTC
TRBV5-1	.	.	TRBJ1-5	CASNPTPREVKRNQPQHF	TGCGCCAGCAACCCCACCCCCAGGGAGGTAAAACGCAATCAGCCCCAGCATTTT
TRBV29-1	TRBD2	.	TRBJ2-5	CSVEGLAGGRGRETQYF	TGCAGCGTTGAGGGACTAGCGGGGGGCCGTGGTCGGGAGACCCAGTACTTC
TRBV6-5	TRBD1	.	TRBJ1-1	CASRAGTGGPEAFF	TGTGCCAGCAGGGCCGGGACAGGGGGGCCTGAAGCTTTCTTT
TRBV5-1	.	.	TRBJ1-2	CASSLYGQTGENYGYTF	TGCGCCAGCAGCTTGTATGGACAGACTGGAGAAAACTATGGCTACACCTTC
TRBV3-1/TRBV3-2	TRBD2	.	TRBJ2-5	CASSRLSLANQETQYF	TGTGCCAGCAGCCGCCTGTCACTAGCGAATCAAGAGACCCAGTACTTC
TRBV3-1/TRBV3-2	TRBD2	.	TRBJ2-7	CASSQDPASGAKGFYEQYF	TGTGCCAGCAGCCAAGATCCTGCTAGCGGGGCTAAGGGGTTCTACGAGCAGTACTTC
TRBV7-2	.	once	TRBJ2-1	CASSLNMRQNNEQFF	TGTGCCAGCAGCCTCAATATGAGACAGAACAATGAGCAGTTCTTC
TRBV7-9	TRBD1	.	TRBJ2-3	CASSLGTASDTQYF	TGTGCCAGCAGCTTGGGGACAGCATCAGATACGCAGTATTTT
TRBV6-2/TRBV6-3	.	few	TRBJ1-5	CASSYSRYQPQHF	TGTGCCAGCAGTTACTCGAGATATCAGCCCCAGCATTTT
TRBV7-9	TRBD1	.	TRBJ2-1	CASSLGGRQGPSQFF	TGTGCCAGCAGCTTAGGGGGCAGACAGGGACCCTCGCAGTTCTTC
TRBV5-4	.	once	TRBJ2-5	CASSLRGQETQYF	TGTGCCAGCAGCTTACGGGGGCAAGAGACCCAGTACTTC
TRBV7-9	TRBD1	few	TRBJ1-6	CASTNRGSSSYNSPLHF	TGTGCCAGCACCAACAGGGGGAGTAGCTCCTATAATTCACCCCTCCACTTT
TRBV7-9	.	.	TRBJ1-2	CASSDPGQVISYGYTF	TGTGCCAGCAGCGACCCGGGACAAGTGATATCCTATGGCTACACCTTC
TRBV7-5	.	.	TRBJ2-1	CARSPAGGPNEQFF	TGTGCCAGAAGCCCAGCGGGGGGGCCCAATGAGCAGTTCTTC
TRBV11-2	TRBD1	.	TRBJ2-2	CASSSGQGGRTGELFF	TGTGCCAGCAGCTCCGGACAGGGTGGGAGGACCGGGGAGCTGTTTTTT
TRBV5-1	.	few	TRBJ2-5	CASGGAKETQYF	TGCGCCAGCGGGGGGGCCAAAGAGACCCAGTACTTC
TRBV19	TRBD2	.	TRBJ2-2	CASSFSGGISGELFF	TGTGCCAGTAGTTTTAGCGGGGGTATTTCCGGGGAGCTGTTTTTT
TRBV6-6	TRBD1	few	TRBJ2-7	CASSPTGGTYEQYF	TGTGCCAGCAGTCCGACAGGGGGGACCTACGAGCAGTACTTC
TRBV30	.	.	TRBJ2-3	CAWDSYSTDTQYF	TGTGCCTGGGATAGCTATAGCACAGATACGCAGTATTTT
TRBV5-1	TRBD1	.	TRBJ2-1	CASSLNRGDINEQFF	TGCGCCAGCAGCTTGAACAGGGGGGACATCAATGAGCAGTTCTTC
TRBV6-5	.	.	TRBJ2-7	CASGSDSPYEQYF	TGTGCCAGCGGTTCGGACAGTCCCTACGAGCAGTACTTC
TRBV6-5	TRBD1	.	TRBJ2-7	CASSNRQGYEQYF	TGTGCCAGCAGTAACCGACAGGGGTACGAGCAGTACTTC